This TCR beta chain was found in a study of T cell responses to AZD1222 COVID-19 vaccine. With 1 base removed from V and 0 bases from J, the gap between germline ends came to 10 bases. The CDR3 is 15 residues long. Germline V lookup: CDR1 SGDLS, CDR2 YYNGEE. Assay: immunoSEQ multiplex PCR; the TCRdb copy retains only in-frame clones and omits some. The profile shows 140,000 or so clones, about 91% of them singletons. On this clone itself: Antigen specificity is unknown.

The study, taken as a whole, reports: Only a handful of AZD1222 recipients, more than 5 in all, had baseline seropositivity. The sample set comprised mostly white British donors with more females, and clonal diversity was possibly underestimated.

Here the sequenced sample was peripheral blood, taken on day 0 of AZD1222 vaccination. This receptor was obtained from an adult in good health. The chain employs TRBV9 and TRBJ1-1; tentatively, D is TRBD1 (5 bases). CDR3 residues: CASSVQGGVNTEAFF. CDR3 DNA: TGTGCCAGCAGCGTACAGGGTGGGGTGAACACTGAAGCTTTCTTT.